This T cell receptor (beta chain) was obtained from a study of Tregs in tolerant kidney transplant recipients. Sequencing was performed with immunoSEQ multiplex PCR; in TCRdb, only in-frame clones are kept and a portion is missing. The table includes hundreds of thousands of clones, about 80% detected once. The CDR3 length is 18 residues. V trimming: 1 base; J trimming: 5 bases; junction bases outside the gene matches: 6. Germline loops: CDR1 SGHAT, CDR2 FQNNGV. Sequenced input: CD4+ T cells from blood. The gene calls are TRBV11-2 and TRBJ2-1; 15 nucleotides agree with TRBD2. This clonotype was obtained from a human donor in good health. The CDR3 region has the DNA TGTGCCAGCAGCTTAGTCCTCGGACTAGCGGGGGGGAACAATGAGCAGTTCTTC. This sequence encodes CASSLVLGLAGGNNEQFF.